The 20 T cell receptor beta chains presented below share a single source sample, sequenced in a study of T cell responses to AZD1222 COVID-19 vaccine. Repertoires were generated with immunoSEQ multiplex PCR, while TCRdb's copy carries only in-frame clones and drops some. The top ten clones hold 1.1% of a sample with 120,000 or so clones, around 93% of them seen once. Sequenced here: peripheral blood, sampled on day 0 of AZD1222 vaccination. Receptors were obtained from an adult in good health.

The CDR3 DNA follows: TGTGCCAGCAGCGTAGGGTGGGGCACTGAAGCTTTCTTT. Residues: CASSVGWGTEAFF. The rearrangement uses TRBV9 and TRBJ1-1, with D uncertain. Germline V CDR1 and CDR2: SGDLS, YYNGEE. CDR3 length equals 13 residues. Trimming stripped 0 bases from V and 4 bases from J, with 7 bases between.

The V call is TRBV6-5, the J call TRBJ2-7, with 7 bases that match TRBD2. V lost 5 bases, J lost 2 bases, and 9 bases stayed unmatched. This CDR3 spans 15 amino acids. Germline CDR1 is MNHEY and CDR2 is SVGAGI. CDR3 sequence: CASSNRLADTYEQYF. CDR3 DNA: TGTGCCAGCAGTAACAGACTAGCCGATACCTACGAGCAGTACTTC.

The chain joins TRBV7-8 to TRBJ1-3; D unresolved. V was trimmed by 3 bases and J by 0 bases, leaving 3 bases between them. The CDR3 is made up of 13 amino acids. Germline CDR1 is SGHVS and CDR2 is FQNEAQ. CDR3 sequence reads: CASSFTSGNTIYF. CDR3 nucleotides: TGTGCCAGCAGCTTTACCTCTGGAAACACCATATATTTT. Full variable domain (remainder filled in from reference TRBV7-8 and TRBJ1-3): GAGVSQSPRYKVAKRGQDVALRCDPISGHVSLFWYQQALGQGPEFLTYFQNEAQLDKSGLPSDRFFAERPEGSVSTLKIQRTQQEDSAVYLCASSFTSGNTIYFGEGSWLTVV.

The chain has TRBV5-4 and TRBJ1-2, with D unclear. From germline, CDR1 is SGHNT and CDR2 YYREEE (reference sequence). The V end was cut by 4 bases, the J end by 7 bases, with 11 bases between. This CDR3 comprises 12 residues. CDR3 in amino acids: CASSPSIGGYTF. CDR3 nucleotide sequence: TGTGCCAGCAGCCCATCTATTGGTGGCTACACCTTC.

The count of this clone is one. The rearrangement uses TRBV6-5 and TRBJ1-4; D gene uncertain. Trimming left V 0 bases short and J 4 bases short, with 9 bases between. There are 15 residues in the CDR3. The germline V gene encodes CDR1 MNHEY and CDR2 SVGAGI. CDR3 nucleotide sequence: TGTGCCAGCAGTTACTCACCCGGGATTAATGAAAAACTGTTTTTT. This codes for CASSYSPGINEKLFF.

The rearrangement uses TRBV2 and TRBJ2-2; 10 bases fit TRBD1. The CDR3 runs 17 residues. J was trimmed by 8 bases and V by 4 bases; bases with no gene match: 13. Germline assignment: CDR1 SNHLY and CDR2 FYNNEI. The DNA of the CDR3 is TGTGCCAGCAGTGTTACTACTCCGGGACAGGGGTTTGGGGAGCTGTTTTTT. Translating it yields CASSVTTPGQGFGELFF.

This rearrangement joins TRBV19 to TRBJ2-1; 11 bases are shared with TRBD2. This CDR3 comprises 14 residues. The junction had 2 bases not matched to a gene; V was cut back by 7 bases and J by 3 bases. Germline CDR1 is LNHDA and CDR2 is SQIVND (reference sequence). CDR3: CASTLAGGYNEQFF. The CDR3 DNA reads TGTGCCAGTACTCTAGCGGGAGGCTACAATGAGCAGTTCTTC.

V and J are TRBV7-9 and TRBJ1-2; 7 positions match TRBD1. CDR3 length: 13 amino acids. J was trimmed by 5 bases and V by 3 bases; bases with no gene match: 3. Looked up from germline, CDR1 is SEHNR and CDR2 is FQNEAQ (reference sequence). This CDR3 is CASSLGQSYGYTF. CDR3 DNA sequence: TGTGCCAGCAGCTTGGGACAGTCTTATGGCTACACCTTC.

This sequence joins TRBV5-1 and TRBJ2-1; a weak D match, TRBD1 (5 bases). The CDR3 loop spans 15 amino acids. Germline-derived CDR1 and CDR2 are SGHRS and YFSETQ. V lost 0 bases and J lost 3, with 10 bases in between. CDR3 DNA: TGCGCCAGCAGCTTGGCCGACAGCCTCTACAATGAGCAGTTCTTC. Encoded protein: CASSLADSLYNEQFF.

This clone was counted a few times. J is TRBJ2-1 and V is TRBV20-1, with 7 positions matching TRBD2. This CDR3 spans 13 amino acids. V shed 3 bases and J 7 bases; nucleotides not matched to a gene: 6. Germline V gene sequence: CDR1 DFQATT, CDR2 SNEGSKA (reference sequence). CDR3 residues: CSASRGSPNEQFF. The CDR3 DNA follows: TGCAGTGCTAGTCGCGGGAGTCCAAATGAGCAGTTCTTC.

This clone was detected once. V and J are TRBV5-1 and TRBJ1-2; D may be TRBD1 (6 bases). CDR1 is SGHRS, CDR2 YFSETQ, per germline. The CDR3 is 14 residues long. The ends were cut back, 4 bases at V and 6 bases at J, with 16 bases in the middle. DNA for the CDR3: TGCGCCAGCAGCGTAACAGGGAGGATTAATGGCTACACCTTC. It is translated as CASSVTGRINGYTF.

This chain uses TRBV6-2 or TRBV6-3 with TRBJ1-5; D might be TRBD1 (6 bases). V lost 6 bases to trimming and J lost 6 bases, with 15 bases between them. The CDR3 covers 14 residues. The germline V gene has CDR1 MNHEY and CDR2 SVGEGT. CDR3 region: CASSKGGSGQPQHF. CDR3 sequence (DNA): TGTGCCAGCAGCAAGGGGGGATCAGGTCAGCCCCAGCATTTT.

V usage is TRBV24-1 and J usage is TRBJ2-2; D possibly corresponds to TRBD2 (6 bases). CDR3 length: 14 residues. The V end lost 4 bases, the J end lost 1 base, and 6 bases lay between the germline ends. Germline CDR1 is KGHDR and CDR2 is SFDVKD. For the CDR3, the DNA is TGTGCCACCAGTGACGGGGGGAACACCGGGGAGCTGTTTTTT. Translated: CATSDGGNTGELFF.

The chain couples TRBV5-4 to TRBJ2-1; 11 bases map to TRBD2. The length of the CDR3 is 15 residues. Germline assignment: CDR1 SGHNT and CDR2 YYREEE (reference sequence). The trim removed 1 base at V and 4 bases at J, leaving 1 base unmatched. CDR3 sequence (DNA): TGTGCCAGCAGCTTGACTAGCGGGAGTTACAATGAGCAGTTCTTC. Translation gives CASSLTSGSYNEQFF.

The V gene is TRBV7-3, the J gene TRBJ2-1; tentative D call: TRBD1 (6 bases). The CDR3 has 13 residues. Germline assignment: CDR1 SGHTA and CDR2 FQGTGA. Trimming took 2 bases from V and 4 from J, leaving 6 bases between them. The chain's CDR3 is CASSLDRYNEQFF. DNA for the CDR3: TGTGCCAGCAGCTTAGACAGGTACAATGAGCAGTTCTTC.

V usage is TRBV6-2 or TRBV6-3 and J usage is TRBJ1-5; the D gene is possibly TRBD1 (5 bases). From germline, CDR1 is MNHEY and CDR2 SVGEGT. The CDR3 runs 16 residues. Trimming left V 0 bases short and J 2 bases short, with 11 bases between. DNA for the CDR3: TGTGCCAGCAGTTACTCTGTGAGGGGAGGCAATCAGCCCCAGCATTTT. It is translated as CASSYSVRGGNQPQHF.

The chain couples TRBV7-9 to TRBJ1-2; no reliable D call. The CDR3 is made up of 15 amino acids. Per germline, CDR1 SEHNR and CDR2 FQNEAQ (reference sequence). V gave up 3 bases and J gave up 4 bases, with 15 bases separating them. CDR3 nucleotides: TGTGCCAGCAGCTTGGGTGCGCCGGGTCGCTATGGCTACACCTTC. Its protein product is CASSLGAPGRYGYTF.

The CDR3 DNA reads as TGTGCCAGCAGTTACCGAGGGGGGAAAATTGGCTACACCTTC. Amino acid sequence: CASSYRGGKIGYTF. This chain links TRBV6-5 with TRBJ1-2; D is perhaps TRBD1 (6 bases). Trimming removed 2 bases from V and 7 bases from J, with 14 bases in between. Looked up from germline, CDR1 is MNHEY and CDR2 is SVGAGI. This CDR3 is 14 amino acids long.

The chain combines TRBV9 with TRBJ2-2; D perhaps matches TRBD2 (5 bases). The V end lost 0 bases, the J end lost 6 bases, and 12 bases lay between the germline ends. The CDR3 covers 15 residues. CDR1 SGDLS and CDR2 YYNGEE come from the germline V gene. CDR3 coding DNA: TGTGCCAGCAGCGTAGAGGTGGGAGAATCCGGGGAGCTGTTTTTT. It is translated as CASSVEVGESGELFF.

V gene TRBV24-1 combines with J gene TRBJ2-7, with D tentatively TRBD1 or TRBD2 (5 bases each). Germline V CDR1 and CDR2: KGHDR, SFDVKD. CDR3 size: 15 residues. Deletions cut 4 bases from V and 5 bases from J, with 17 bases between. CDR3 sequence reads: CATSEKGRRKDEQYF. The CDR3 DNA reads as TGTGCCACCAGTGAAAAGGGACGGAGGAAAGACGAGCAGTACTTC.